This passage covers 30 T cell receptor beta chains from one sample sequenced in a study of blood T cell repertoires in COVID-19. The protocol was immunoSEQ multiplex PCR, while the TCRdb copy is restricted to in-frame clones and leaves out a portion. Of around 69,000 clones listed, approximately 89% were seen once; the top ten hold roughly 4.5%. The specimen sequenced was peripheral blood. The receptor source for this set is a woman aged 45-59 years with active COVID-19.

The chain employs TRBV3-1 (or the pseudogene TRBV3-2) and TRBJ2-7, with D uncertain. V was trimmed by 4 bases and J by 7 bases, leaving 8 bases between them. Germline V lookup: CDR1 LGHDT, CDR2 YNNKEL (reference sequence). CDR3 length: 11 amino acids. The DNA of the CDR3 is TGTGCCAGCAGCCGAAACGGTGAGCAGTACTTC. Translated, it gives CASSRNGEQYF.

The chain recombines TRBV18 with TRBJ2-1; TRBD2 matches at 10 bases. V shed 6 bases, J shed 5 bases, and the junction held 7 bases outside the gene matches. Germline CDR1 reads KGHSH; CDR2 reads LQKENI. The CDR3 extends over 15 amino acids. In nucleotides, the CDR3 is TGTGCCAGCTCCCGAGGACTAGCGGCAAACAATGAGCAGTTCTTC. Protein sequence: CASSRGLAANNEQFF.

This chain links TRBV18 with TRBJ1-2; D perhaps matches TRBD1 (6 bases). Trimming took off 2 bases at V and 4 bases at J, with 11 bases between the two ends. The CDR3 extends over 14 amino acids. Germline CDR1 is KGHSH and CDR2 is LQKENI. The CDR3 reads CASSPGSTGYGYTF. The CDR3 DNA reads as TGTGCCAGCTCACCAGGTTCGACAGGCTATGGCTACACCTTC.

This sequence joins TRBV27 and TRBJ2-2; 7 bases fit TRBD2. The germline V gene has CDR1 MNHEY and CDR2 SMNVEV (reference sequence). The CDR3 runs to 14 residues. After removal of 3 bases from V and 5 bases from J, the junction contained 3 bases not matched to a gene. The CDR3 DNA is TGTGCCAGCAGTTTGGTGGGAGGGACCGGGGAGCTGTTTTTT. Its protein product is CASSLVGGTGELFF.

This chain links TRBV5-1 with TRBJ1-4; D unclear. The V and J ends lost 0 bases and 4 bases respectively, with 16 bases between them. Germline CDR1 reads SGHRS; CDR2 reads YFSETQ. The CDR3 length is 17 residues. The CDR3 sequence: CASSLGRDRTGNEKLFF. CDR3 DNA: TGCGCCAGCAGCTTGGGACGCGACCGAACGGGTAATGAAAAACTGTTTTTT.

J is TRBJ2-7 and V is TRBV3-1 (or the pseudogene TRBV3-2), with 7 bases aligning to TRBD1. Germline V lookup: CDR1 LGHDT, CDR2 YNNKEL (reference sequence). With 2 bases clipped from V and 9 bases from J, the junction kept 4 bases outside the gene matches. The CDR3 runs to 12 residues. CDR3 in amino acids: CASSQTGAGQYF. The CDR3 bases are TGTGCCAGCAGCCAAACAGGGGCGGGGCAGTACTTC.

J is TRBJ2-1 and V is TRBV27, with TRBD2 matching over 9 bases. V lost 3 bases, J lost 7 bases, and 7 bases stayed unmatched. The CDR3 sequence is 15 residues long. CDR1 and CDR2 (germline): MNHEY, SMNVEV (reference sequence). CDR3 DNA sequence: TGTGCCAGCAGTTTCCCTAGCGGGAACCTGAATGAGCAGTTCTTC. It specifies CASSFPSGNLNEQFF.

A single count supports this clone. The rearrangement uses TRBV19 and TRBJ2-3; TRBD2 aligns across 7 bases. CDR3 length: 16 residues. Germline V gene sequence: CDR1 LNHDA, CDR2 SQIVND (reference sequence). Unmatched junction bases numbered 8, after V lost 1 base and J lost 4 bases. The CDR3 region is CASSIVGGPSSDTQYF. The DNA of the CDR3 is TGTGCCAGTAGTATAGTGGGAGGGCCGTCTTCAGATACGCAGTATTTT.

This CDR3 is CASSRTSGSPGELFF. The CDR3 DNA is TGTGCCAGCAGCAGGACTAGCGGGAGTCCCGGGGAGCTGTTTTTT. The chain recombines TRBV4-2 with TRBJ2-2, with 13 bases aligning to TRBD2. Germline CDR1 and CDR2: LGHNA and YNFKEQ. The V gene end was trimmed by 5 bases and the J gene end by 6 bases; junction bases not matched to a gene: 3. The CDR3 is 15 amino acids.

V usage is TRBV5-5 and J usage is TRBJ2-3, with D unresolved. There are 15 residues in the CDR3. Trimming removed 1 base from V and 2 bases from J, with 11 bases in between. Germline V gives CDR1 SGHKS, CDR2 YYEKEE (reference sequence). CDR3 protein: CASSLRQTYTDTQYF. The CDR3, as DNA: TGTGCCAGCAGCTTGCGACAAACCTACACAGATACGCAGTATTTT.

The chain couples TRBV6-6 to TRBJ1-2; unclear D gene. The CDR3 is made up of 13 amino acids. CDR1 and CDR2 from the germline V gene are MNHNY and SVGAGI (reference sequence). Trimming cost V 6 bases and J 7 bases, with 15 bases left between them. CDR3 sequence (DNA): TGTGCCAGCAGAGACGTCCAGGATGTTGGCTACACCTTC. It is translated as CASRDVQDVGYTF.

The genes are TRBV27 and TRBJ2-3; 8 bases align to TRBD1. V was pared by 5 bases and J by 7 bases, with 8 bases of the junction left unmatched. Germline V gives CDR1 MNHEY, CDR2 SMNVEV (reference sequence). CDR3 length: 14 residues. CDR3 protein: CASSLDRGSYTQYF. The CDR3 DNA reads TGTGCCAGCAGTCTCGACAGGGGATCCTATACGCAGTATTTT.

This rearrangement joins TRBV21-1 to TRBJ2-7; the table's D call TRBD1 went unverified against the DNA. TRBV21-1 counts as a pseudogene. This CDR3 spans 13 amino acids. The CDR3 DNA is TGTGCCAGCAGCGAGGGACAGAGCACTAGGTTGTACTTC. It is translated as CASSEGQSTRLYF.

The rearrangement links TRBV9 to TRBJ2-5; 11 nucleotides line up with TRBD2. V lost 0 bases to trimming and J lost 5 bases; unmatched junction nucleotides: 3. The CDR3 is 15 residues long. Germline values: CDR1 SGDLS, CDR2 YYNGEE. CDR3 DNA: TGTGCCAGCAGCGTAGGACTAGCGGGGTGGGAGACCCAGTACTTC. Its translation is CASSVGLAGWETQYF.

CDR3 sequence (DNA): TGTGCCAGCAGCCCGCAAGGAGCGGGACGGGAGACCCAGTACTTC. It codes for CASSPQGAGRETQYF. The chain recombines TRBV7-3 with TRBJ2-5; 7 bases fit TRBD2. CDR1 is SGHTA and CDR2 is FQGTGA in the germline V gene. With 5 bases clipped from V and 5 bases from J, the junction kept 11 bases outside the gene matches. The CDR3 has 15 residues.

This clone was detected only once. The chain recombines TRBV9 with TRBJ2-1, with D possibly matching TRBD2 (5 bases). CDR3 length equals 16 residues. Per the germline V gene, CDR1 is SGDLS and CDR2 is YYNGEE. V shed 4 bases and J shed 0 bases, with 14 bases lying between them. The CDR3 reads CASSKGGSSSYNEQFF. CDR3 bases: TGTGCCAGCAGCAAAGGCGGGTCTAGCTCCTACAATGAGCAGTTCTTC.

The chain is built from TRBV27 and TRBJ2-1; TRBD2 agrees at 7 bases. V trimming: 6 bases; J trimming: 4 bases; junction bases outside the gene matches: 6. This CDR3 has 14 residues. Looked up from germline, CDR1 is MNHEY and CDR2 is SMNVEV (reference sequence). The CDR3 sequence: CASSLPGGYNEQFF. CDR3 nucleotides: TGTGCCAGCAGCCTACCCGGGGGGTACAATGAGCAGTTCTTC.

The chain employs TRBV2 and TRBJ2-2; 9 bases agree with TRBD2. The CDR3 extends over 16 amino acids. Germline CDR1 SNHLY, CDR2 FYNNEI. With 1 base clipped from V and 6 bases from J, the junction kept 6 bases outside the gene matches. The CDR3 coding sequence is TGTGCCAGCAGTGAAGTAGCGGGAGCTCTCTCCGGGGAGCTGTTTTTT. Amino acid sequence: CASSEVAGALSGELFF.

J is TRBJ1-2 and V is TRBV5-6; 10 nucleotides align to TRBD1. The CDR3 consists of 14 residues. The V gene end was trimmed by 4 bases and the J gene end by 8 bases; junction bases not matched to a gene: 8. Germline V gene lookup returns CDR1 SGHDT and CDR2 YYEEEE. CDR3 residues: CASSPGQGVWGYTF. The CDR3 nucleotides are TGTGCCAGCAGCCCCGGACAGGGGGTCTGGGGCTACACCTTC. The variable domain in full, completed from reference TRBV5-6 and TRBJ1-2, reads DAGVTQSPTHLIKTRGQQVTLRCSPKSGHDTVSWYQQALGQGPQFIFQYYEEEERQRGNFPDRFSGHQFPNYSSELNVNALLLGDSALYLCASSPGQGVWGYTFGSGTRLTVV.

The chain employs TRBV5-1 and TRBJ2-7; D is perhaps TRBD2 (5 bases). The CDR3 runs 15 residues. V gave up 0 bases and J gave up 3 bases, with 13 bases separating them. Germline V gene lookup returns CDR1 SGHRS and CDR2 YFSETQ. CDR3 loop: CASSLERQIHYEQYF. The CDR3, as DNA: TGCGCCAGCAGCTTGGAGCGGCAGATTCACTACGAGCAGTACTTC.

The chain links TRBV30 to TRBJ2-4; 8 bases are a match to TRBD2. The CDR3 has 16 amino acids. V shed 1 base, J shed 0 bases, and the junction held 5 bases outside the gene matches. CDR1 GTSNPN and CDR2 SVGIG come from the germline V gene (reference sequence). CDR3 region: CAWSAGAGVAKNIQYF. CDR3 nucleotides: TGTGCCTGGAGTGCGGGAGCGGGAGTAGCCAAAAACATTCAGTACTTC.

V is TRBV28 and J is TRBJ2-7, with 12 bases matching TRBD2. The V gene's germline CDR1 is MDHEN and CDR2 SYDVKM. After removal of 8 bases from V and 5 bases from J, the junction contained 7 bases not matched to a gene. There are 14 residues in the CDR3. The CDR3 loop reads CASLTSGSQNEQYF. Written as DNA, the CDR3 is TGTGCCAGCCTGACTAGCGGGAGTCAAAACGAGCAGTACTTC.

The chain uses TRBV19 and TRBJ1-2; TRBD1 aligns across 10 bases. Trimming removed 8 bases from V and 3 bases from J; junction bases left unmatched: 9. Germline V lookup: CDR1 LNHDA, CDR2 SQIVND (reference sequence). The CDR3 has 15 amino acids. CDR3 region: CASATGGQGYYGYTF. CDR3 coding DNA: TGTGCCAGTGCCACGGGGGGACAGGGGTACTATGGCTACACCTTC.

The CDR3 region is CASRKGQGKTYEQYF. The CDR3 coding sequence is TGCGCCAGCAGGAAGGGACAGGGGAAAACCTACGAGCAGTACTTC. The V call is TRBV5-1, the J call TRBJ2-7, with 10 bases matching TRBD1. Germline CDR1 reads SGHRS; CDR2 reads YFSETQ. V lost 5 bases to trimming and J lost 2 bases; unmatched junction nucleotides: 7. The CDR3 contains 15 residues.

V and J are TRBV6-1 and TRBJ1-4, with 7 bases lining up with TRBD1. Germline trimming cut 3 bases from V and 4 bases from J; bases unmatched to any gene: 5. This CDR3 spans 15 amino acids. Per the germline V gene, CDR1 is MNHNS and CDR2 is SASEGT. The CDR3 nucleotides read TGTGCCAGCAGTGATTGGGGACAGAGTAATGAAAAACTGTTTTTT. Residues: CASSDWGQSNEKLFF.

The chain's CDR3 is CASSYAGGLEAFF. The CDR3 DNA follows: TGTGCCAGCAGCTACGCAGGGGGCCTTGAAGCTTTCTTT. V usage is TRBV7-9 and J usage is TRBJ1-1; 8 nucleotides align to TRBD1. The ends lost 4 bases at V and 7 bases at J; junction bases unmatched: 5. The CDR3 length is 13 residues. Germline V gene sequence: CDR1 SEHNR, CDR2 FQNEAQ (reference sequence).

The V and J genes are TRBV6-5 and TRBJ2-5; a possible D gene is TRBD2 (6 bases). The CDR3 is made up of 14 amino acids. Germline lookup yields CDR1 MNHEY and CDR2 SVGAGI. Trimming cost V 6 bases and J 2 bases, with 13 bases left between them. The CDR3 region is CASSWAGTQETQYF. Written as DNA, the CDR3 is TGTGCCAGCAGCTGGGCTGGGACTCAAGAGACCCAGTACTTC.

This clone was observed a single time. This chain uses TRBV11-3 with TRBJ1-1, with 11 nucleotides matching TRBD1. J gave up 0 bases and V 0 bases, and 9 bases lay outside the gene matches. The CDR3 is 19 amino acids. Germline CDR1 is SGHNT and CDR2 is YENEEA. CDR3 loop: CASSLEGQGAGGMNTEAFF. In DNA, the CDR3 is TGTGCCAGCAGCTTAGAAGGACAGGGGGCTGGTGGAATGAACACTGAAGCTTTCTTT.

J is TRBJ2-1 and V is TRBV20-1; D is perhaps TRBD1 (5 bases). CDR1 is DFQATT, CDR2 SNEGSKA, per germline (reference sequence). V lost 3 bases and J lost 9, with 6 bases in between. The CDR3 loop spans 10 amino acids. CDR3 in amino acids: CSARGLEQFF. The CDR3 DNA reads as TGCAGTGCTAGGGGGCTTGAGCAGTTCTTC.

This chain links TRBV19 with TRBJ1-6; D is undetermined. V was trimmed by 6 bases and J by 0 bases, leaving 6 bases between them. This CDR3 comprises 14 residues. Germline V CDR1 and CDR2: LNHDA, SQIVND (reference sequence). CDR3 protein: CASSRYSYNSPLHF. The DNA of the CDR3 is TGTGCCAGTAGCCGCTACTCCTATAATTCACCCCTCCACTTT.